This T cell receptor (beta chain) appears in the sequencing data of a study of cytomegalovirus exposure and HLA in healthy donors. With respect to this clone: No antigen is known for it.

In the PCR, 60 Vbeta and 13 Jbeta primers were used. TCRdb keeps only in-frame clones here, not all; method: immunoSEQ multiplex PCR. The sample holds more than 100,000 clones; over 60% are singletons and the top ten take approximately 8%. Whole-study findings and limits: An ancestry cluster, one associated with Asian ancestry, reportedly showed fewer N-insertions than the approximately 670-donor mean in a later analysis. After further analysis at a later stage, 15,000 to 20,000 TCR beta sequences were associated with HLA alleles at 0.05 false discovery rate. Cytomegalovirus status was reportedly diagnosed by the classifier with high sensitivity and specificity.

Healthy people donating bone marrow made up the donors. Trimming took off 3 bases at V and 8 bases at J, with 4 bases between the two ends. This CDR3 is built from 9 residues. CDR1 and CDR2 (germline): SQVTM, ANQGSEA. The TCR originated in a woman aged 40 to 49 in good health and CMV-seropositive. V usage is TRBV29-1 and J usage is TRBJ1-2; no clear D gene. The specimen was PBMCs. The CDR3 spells CSVEGGYTF. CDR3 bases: TGCAGCGTTGAGGGCGGCTACACCTTC.